The clone carrying this T cell receptor beta chain was counted a few times. The target antigen is unknown. Sequenced material consisted of expressed TCRB transcripts (all of the isolated RNA was reverse transcribed). The assay was immunoSEQ multiplex PCR, and TCRdb's table has in-frame clones only and misses some. The table records around 250,000 clones, about 30% of them present only once. This entry belongs to a study of beta chain features in type 1 diabetes. Study-wide findings and caveats: Reduced insertions and increased deletions marked VDJ junctions in type 1 diabetes patients.

Germline values: CDR1 ENHRY, CDR2 SYGVKD. The trim removed 10 bases at V and 0 bases at J, leaving 4 bases unmatched. The CDR3 is made up of 13 amino acids. The TCR sequence derives from a man aged 25 to 40 in good health. The material sequenced was central memory CD4+ T cells from blood. J is TRBJ2-3 and V is TRBV10-3; TRBD1 matches 7 bases. The CDR3 region is CATGQVSTDTQYF. The CDR3 nucleotides are TGTGCCACCGGACAGGTTAGCACAGATACGCAGTATTTT.